The 5 T cell receptor beta chains below come from one sample, sequenced in a study of cytomegalovirus exposure and HLA in healthy donors. Vbeta (60) and Jbeta (13) primers were used in the PCR. Sequencing was performed with immunoSEQ multiplex PCR; in TCRdb, only in-frame clones are kept and a portion is missing. Here the sample spans roughly 120,000 clones, about 59% being singletons. The sequencing sample was made of PBMCs. The origin of the receptors is a woman in her forties in good health and CMV-seropositive.

This chain connects TRBV25-1 to TRBJ1-6, with D possibly matching TRBD1 (6 bases). The V gene's germline CDR1 is MGHDK and CDR2 SYGVNS. The CDR3 sequence is 14 residues long. Trimming removed 3 bases at V and 14 bases at J, with 17 bases between. CDR3 amino acids: CASSDGGTIKSLHF. CDR3 coding DNA: TGTGCCAGCAGTGACGGGGGGACAATCAAGTCCCTCCACTTT.

The V call is TRBV5-4, the J call TRBJ2-3, with a weak D call TRBD2 (7 bases). The CDR3 extends over 17 amino acids. Germline assignment: CDR1 SGHNT and CDR2 YYREEE (reference sequence). The ends were cut back, 3 bases at V and 2 bases at J, with 19 bases in the middle. This CDR3 is CASSWGGPGQPTDTQYF. CDR3 nucleotides: TGTGCCAGCAGCTGGGGGGGCCCGGGACAACCCACAGATACGCAGTATTTT.

Turning to this clone: At one of its ends the junction is not consistent with the germline gene, which may arise from a read error. The V and J genes are TRBV4-3 and TRBJ2-1; 12 positions match TRBD2. The CDR3 loop spans 18 amino acids. Looked up from germline, CDR1 is LGHNA and CDR2 is YSLEER. The CDR3 reads CASTQALAGGSLKGEQFF. The CDR3 nucleotides are TGCGCCAGCACCCAAGCCCTAGCGGGAGGGAGTCTTAAGGGCGAGCAGTTCTTC.

The V call is TRBV4-1, the J call TRBJ1-5; no firm D call. This CDR3 comprises 14 residues. Germline V gene data show CDR1 as MGHRA and CDR2 as YSYEKL. The V and J ends lost 1 base and 4 bases respectively, with 8 bases between them. The CDR3 loop reads CASSQVRGNQPQHF. The DNA for the CDR3 is TGCGCCAGCAGCCAAGTACGGGGAAATCAGCCCCAGCATTTT.

The J gene is TRBJ1-1, the V gene TRBV29-1; weak D call: TRBD1 (6 bases). The CDR3 has 12 amino acids. Germline-derived CDR1 and CDR2 are SQVTM and ANQGSEA. V lost 8 bases to trimming and J lost 1 base, with 11 bases between them. The CDR3 loop is CSFGQPNTEAFF. The CDR3 DNA follows: TGCAGCTTTGGACAGCCGAACACTGAAGCTTTCTTT.